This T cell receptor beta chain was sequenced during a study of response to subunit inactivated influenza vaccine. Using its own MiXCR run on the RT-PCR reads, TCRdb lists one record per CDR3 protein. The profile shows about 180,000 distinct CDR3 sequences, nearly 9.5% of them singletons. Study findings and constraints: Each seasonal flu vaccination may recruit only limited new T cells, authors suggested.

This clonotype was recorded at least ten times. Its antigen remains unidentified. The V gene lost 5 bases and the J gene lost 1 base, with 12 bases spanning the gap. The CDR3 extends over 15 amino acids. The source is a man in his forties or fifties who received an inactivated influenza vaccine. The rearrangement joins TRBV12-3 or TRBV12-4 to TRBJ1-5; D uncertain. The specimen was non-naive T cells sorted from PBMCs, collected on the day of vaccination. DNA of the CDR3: TGTGCCAGCAGTCCCGACAAAGGGAGCAATCAGCCCCAGCATTTT. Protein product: CASSPDKGSNQPQHF.